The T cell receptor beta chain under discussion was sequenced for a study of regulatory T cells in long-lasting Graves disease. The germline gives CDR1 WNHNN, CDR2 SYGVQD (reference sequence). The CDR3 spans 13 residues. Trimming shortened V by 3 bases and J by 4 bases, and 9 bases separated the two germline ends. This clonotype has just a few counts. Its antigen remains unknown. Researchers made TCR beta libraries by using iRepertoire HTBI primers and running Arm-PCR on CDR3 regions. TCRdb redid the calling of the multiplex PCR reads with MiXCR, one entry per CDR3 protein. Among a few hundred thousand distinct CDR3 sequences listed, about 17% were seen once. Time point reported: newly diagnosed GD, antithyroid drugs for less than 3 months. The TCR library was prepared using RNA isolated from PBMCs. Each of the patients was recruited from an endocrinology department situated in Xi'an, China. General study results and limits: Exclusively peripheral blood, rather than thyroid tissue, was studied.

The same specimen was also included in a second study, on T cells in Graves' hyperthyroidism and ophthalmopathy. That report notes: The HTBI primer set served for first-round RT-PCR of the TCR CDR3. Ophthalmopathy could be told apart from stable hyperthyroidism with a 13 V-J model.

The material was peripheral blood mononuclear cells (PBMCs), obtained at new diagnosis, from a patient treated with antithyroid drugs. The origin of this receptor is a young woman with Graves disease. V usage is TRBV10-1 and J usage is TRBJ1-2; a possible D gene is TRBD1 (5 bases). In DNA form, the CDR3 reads TGCGCCAGCAGTGATCAGGGATCCTATGGCTACACCTTC. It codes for CASSDQGSYGYTF.